Presented here are 5 T cell receptor beta chains from one specimen sequenced in a study of OX40 agonist ivuxolimab in advanced cancers. Assay: immunoSEQ multiplex PCR; the TCRdb copy retains only in-frame clones and omits some. The sample has tens of thousands of clones, around 81% seen once. Source: CD4+ or CD8+ T cells sorted from blood, taken in a trial of the OX40 agonist ivuxolimab. The source is an adult with an advanced solid tumor such as melanoma, head and neck, liver or kidney cancer.

This clone was found once. The chain couples TRBV4-2 to TRBJ1-2; 9 bases map to TRBD1. The V and J ends lost 0 bases and 5 bases, in that order; junction bases with no gene match: 7. Germline V gene sequence: CDR1 LGHNA, CDR2 YNFKEQ. This CDR3 region has 16 residues. The CDR3 DNA sequence: TGTGCCAGCAGCCAAGAGCTCCGGGACAGGGCTTATGGCTACACCTTC. Translating gives CASSQELRDRAYGYTF.

The CDR3 spells CASSDGGQGRAFF. Here the CDR3 DNA reads TGTGCCAGCAGTGACGGGGGACAGGGTCGAGCTTTCTTT. The rearrangement uses TRBV6-4 and TRBJ1-1; 9 bases align to TRBD1. V lost 2 bases and J lost 10; bases outside the gene matches: 5. CDR1 and CDR2 (germline): MRHNA, SNTAGT. This CDR3 region has 13 residues.

This clone appeared once. V is TRBV6-1 and J is TRBJ2-2; 9 bases align to TRBD1. Trimming at V came to 4 bases and at J to 6 bases, leaving 6 bases not matched to a gene. The CDR3 extends over 15 amino acids. Germline V gene lookup returns CDR1 MNHNS and CDR2 SASEGT. The CDR3 spells CASSVGTGYPGELFF. In DNA form, the CDR3 reads TGTGCCAGCAGTGTGGGGACAGGGTACCCCGGGGAGCTGTTTTTT.

The chain carries TRBV27 and TRBJ2-5; 8 bases are a match to TRBD1. The junction had 10 bases not matched to a gene; V was cut back by 5 bases and J by 5 bases. Germline V gene lookup returns CDR1 MNHEY and CDR2 SMNVEV (reference sequence). This CDR3 is built from 15 residues. The CDR3 sequence is CASSPQTGVRETQYF. The CDR3 DNA follows: TGTGCCAGCAGTCCCCAGACAGGGGTCCGTGAGACCCAGTACTTC.

The chain links TRBV19 to TRBJ2-2; tentative D call: TRBD2 (6 bases). CDR3 length: 15 residues. V was cut by 6 bases and J by 6 bases, with 17 bases left in between. Germline V gene sequence: CDR1 LNHDA, CDR2 SQIVND (reference sequence). Written as DNA, the CDR3 is TGTGCCAGTAGCTCGGGGCGGGGAGTACCCGGGGAGCTGTTTTTT. Protein: CASSSGRGVPGELFF.